The present entry profiles one T cell receptor (beta chain) with its context. Its antigen is undetermined. This sample is drawn from a study of T cell repertoires and Cas9 in healthy adults. Study background: CD4 and CD8 compartments: SpCas9-reactive T cells profiled for potency, cytotoxicity, lineage. General study points: SpCas9-reactive effector T cells were reportedly restrained in vitro by SpCas9-reactive regulatory T cells.

This CDR3 contains 15 residues. Generated by immunoSEQ multiplex PCR, the TCRdb table keeps only in-frame clones and is missing some. The sample has tens of thousands of clones, approximately 90% seen once; the top ten hold 0.84%. The sequence was obtained from a human donor in good health. The chain recombines TRBV21-1 with TRBJ1-1; TRBD1, as called in the table, went unchecked against the DNA. TRBV21-1 is labeled a pseudogene. Sequenced input: CD4+ effector T cells (CD127+, CD25-, CD137-, CD154-) from PBMCs; culture status not recorded. CDR3 in amino acids: CASSKFPGAVTEAFF. The CDR3 region has the DNA TGTGCCAGCAGCAAATTTCCAGGGGCTGTCACTGAAGCTTTCTTT.